Each of the 22 T cell receptor beta chains below was sequenced from the same sample in a study of blood T cells in healthy people across ages. Primed by a sample-barcoded 5' primer and a J-beta primer mix, a second PCR proceeded for roughly 7 to 11 cycles. Each CDR3 protein gets one entry after TCRdb re-called the 5' RACE reads with MiXCR. The data hold about 680,000 distinct CDR3 sequences, with around 45% observed a single time. Material for sequencing was blood. The source is a woman in her fifties or sixties in good health.

The gene calls are TRBV6-1 and TRBJ2-4; D is perhaps TRBD1 (6 bases). The closer fit of TRBJ2-7 to the DNA end suggests the J call may be wrong. The germline CDR1 and CDR2 sequences are MNHNS and SASEGT. This CDR3 is 14 amino acids long. In DNA form, the CDR3 reads TGTGCCAGCAGTGAAGCGTCCAGGGGCTACGAGCAGTACTTC. It is translated as CASSEASRGYEQYF.

This chain connects TRBV7-9 to TRBJ2-5, with D possibly being TRBD1 (5 bases). The J call is doubtful: the DNA matches TRBJ2-7 better. The V gene's germline CDR1 is SEHNR and CDR2 FQNEAQ (reference sequence). CDR3 length equals 16 residues. In DNA, the CDR3 is TGTGCCAGCAGCTTAGGACCGACAGTGGGAAAGGCCGAGCAGTACTTC. Protein sequence: CASSLGPTVGKAEQYF.

V and J are TRBV5-1 and TRBJ2-7; TRBD2 might be the D (5 bases). Deletions cut 6 bases from V and 2 bases from J, with 12 bases between. The CDR3 totals 13 residues. Germline CDR1 reads SGHRS; CDR2 reads YFSETQ. CDR3 in amino acids: CASKYGVAYEQYF. CDR3 in DNA: TGCGCCAGCAAGTACGGGGTAGCCTACGAGCAGTACTTC.

The V call is TRBV5-1, the J call TRBJ2-3, with D unclear. The CDR3 is 13 residues long. Germline V lookup: CDR1 SGHRS, CDR2 YFSETQ. Deletions cut 6 bases from V and 5 bases from J, with 13 bases between. The CDR3 bases are TGCGCCAGCAACGCCCCCCCGGGAGATACGCAGTATTTT. Its protein product is CASNAPPGDTQYF.

This chain links TRBV4-3 with TRBJ1-4; the D gene is possibly TRBD1 (6 bases). The CDR3 consists of 16 residues. Trimming removed 6 bases at V and 7 bases at J, with 21 bases between. In germline, CDR1 is LGHNA, CDR2 YSLEER. The CDR3 here is CASSRLVQGMREKLFF. The CDR3 DNA reads as TGCGCCAGCAGTCGTCTCGTCCAGGGGATGCGTGAAAAACTGTTTTTT.

In this sample, this clonotype turned up many times. The CDR3 loop is CAISEGASYEQYF. DNA for the CDR3: TGTGCCATCAGTGAGGGAGCGTCCTACGAGCAGTACTTC. J is TRBJ2-7 and V is TRBV10-3; no definite D call. V was trimmed by 2 bases and J by 1 base, leaving 6 bases between them. The CDR3 runs 13 residues. CDR1 and CDR2 (germline): ENHRY, SYGVKD.

This sequence joins TRBV19 and TRBJ1-5; D remains ambiguous. The V end was cut by 6 bases, the J end by 5 bases, with 14 bases between. In germline, CDR1 is LNHDA, CDR2 SQIVND (reference sequence). The CDR3 runs to 14 residues. CDR3 in DNA: TGTGCCAGTAGCCCTTCACGGTCCGATCAGCCCCAGCATTTT. It specifies CASSPSRSDQPQHF.

The chain joins TRBV7-8 to TRBJ2-1; 9 bases match TRBD1. Germline V CDR1 and CDR2: SGHVS, FQNEAQ. The ends lost 5 bases at V and 0 bases at J; junction bases unmatched: 5. The CDR3 sequence is 16 residues long. CDR3 sequence reads: CASSLRDRVSYNEQFF. CDR3 DNA sequence: TGTGCCAGCAGCCTCCGGGACAGGGTCTCCTACAATGAGCAGTTCTTC.

This clonotype occurred once. The chain combines TRBV6-6 with TRBJ2-7; D might be TRBD1 (6 bases). CDR1 and CDR2 (germline): MNHNY, SVGAGI (reference sequence). V lost 7 bases and J lost 6, with 19 bases in between. CDR3 length equals 14 residues. CDR3 DNA sequence: TGTGCCAGCACCGGACAGCTCCAACTATCCGAGCAGTACTTC. Translation gives CASTGQLQLSEQYF.

This clonotype was detected a few times. The rearrangement links TRBV20-1 to TRBJ2-1; 12 bases match TRBD2. This CDR3 contains 19 residues. Germline CDR1 is DFQATT and CDR2 is SNEGSKA (reference sequence). V lost 6 bases, J lost 2 bases, and 17 bases stayed unmatched. DNA of the CDR3: TGCAGTGCCAGCTCTCTAGCGGGAGGGAAAAGGCTAGCCTACAATGAGCAGTTCTTC. Protein product: CSASSLAGGKRLAYNEQFF.

The chain is built from TRBV20-1 and TRBJ2-2, with TRBD2 matching over 13 bases. Germline CDR1 reads DFQATT; CDR2 reads SNEGSKA (reference sequence). The CDR3 is 15 amino acids. The trim removed 6 bases at V and 6 bases at J, leaving 7 bases unmatched. CDR3 DNA: TGCAGTGCCTCCGGACTAGCGGGAGTCTCCGGGGAGCTGTTTTTT. Translating gives CSASGLAGVSGELFF.

This clonotype was detected only a few times. The chain has TRBV20-1 and TRBJ2-3; 7 bases are shared with TRBD2. V lost 6 bases, J lost 1 base, and 10 bases stayed unmatched. The CDR3 is made up of 15 amino acids. Germline CDR1 and CDR2: DFQATT and SNEGSKA (reference sequence). The CDR3 DNA reads as TGCAGTGCCACCAACCTAGCGGTACGCACAGATACGCAGTATTTT. The encoded protein is CSATNLAVRTDTQYF.

This clonotype was picked up a small number of times. V is TRBV2 and J is TRBJ2-1, with a weak D call TRBD2 (5 bases). Gene TRBJ2-7 matches the end of the DNA better, so the J call may be wrong. The CDR3 is 18 residues long. Germline V gene data show CDR1 as SNHLY and CDR2 as FYNNEI. The CDR3 loop reads CASSEEVDWQSSYNEQYF. CDR3 in DNA: TGTGCCAGCAGTGAAGAAGTGGACTGGCAGAGCTCCTACAATGAGCAGTACTTC.

The sample holds a few counts of this clonotype. J is TRBJ1-4 and V is TRBV15; possible D gene TRBD1, 6 bases. Germline loops: CDR1 LNHNV, CDR2 YYDKDF (reference sequence). This CDR3 contains 15 residues. Deletions cut 2 bases from V and 8 bases from J, with 15 bases between. The CDR3 sequence is CATSRSRGSQEKLFF. The CDR3 DNA reads TGTGCCACCAGCAGATCAAGGGGGTCTCAGGAAAAACTGTTTTTT.

The V call is TRBV7-9, the J call TRBJ2-1, with D perhaps TRBD1 (5 bases). This CDR3 has 12 amino acids. Germline V gene data show CDR1 as SEHNR and CDR2 as FQNEAQ (reference sequence). V shed 6 bases and J shed 8 bases, with 11 bases lying between them. In DNA form, the CDR3 reads TGTGCCAGCAGTCGCACCAGGGATGAGCAGTTCTTC. Amino acids: CASSRTRDEQFF.

This clonotype came up a few times. The chain links TRBV15 to TRBJ2-3; 14 bases map to TRBD2. Germline V gives CDR1 LNHNV, CDR2 YYDKDF (reference sequence). The CDR3 runs 15 residues. Trimming took 5 bases from V and 6 from J; bases not matched to a gene: 4. CDR3 sequence (DNA): TGTGCCACCAGCGGACTAGCGGGAGGTCTGGATACGCAGTATTTT. This translates into CATSGLAGGLDTQYF. The full variable domain, with the rest looked up from reference TRBV15 and TRBJ2-3, is DAMVIQNPRYQVTQFGKPVTLSCSQTLNHNVMYWYQQKSSQAPKLLFHYYDKDFNNEADTPDNFQSRRPNTSFCFLDIRSPGLGDTAMYLCATSGLAGGLDTQYFGPGTRLTVL.

This rearrangement joins TRBV3-1 to TRBJ2-2; D not certain. In germline, CDR1 is LGHDT, CDR2 YNNKEL (reference sequence). This CDR3 spans 13 amino acids. The V end lost 7 bases, the J end lost 1 base, and 7 bases lay between the germline ends. The CDR3 reads CASTSRNTGELFF. The CDR3 DNA reads as TGTGCCAGCACGTCTCGGAACACCGGGGAGCTGTTTTTT.

This clonotype was seen a few times. This chain connects TRBV12-3 or TRBV12-4 to TRBJ1-4; unclear D gene. Trimming cost V 2 bases and J 5 bases, with 6 bases left between them. This CDR3 contains 13 residues. The CDR3 DNA is TGTGCCAGCAGTTTATTCGGAAATGAAAAACTGTTTTTT. Encoded protein: CASSLFGNEKLFF.

The chain carries TRBV28 and TRBJ1-2; D possibly corresponds to TRBD1 (5 bases). The V gene's germline CDR1 is MDHEN and CDR2 SYDVKM. The CDR3 runs to 15 residues. The germline V and J ends were trimmed by 5 bases and 5 bases, with 18 bases remaining between them. CDR3 coding DNA: TGTGCCAGCAGTATCGGGGCCGCTGATTTGTATGGCTACACCTTC. Amino acids: CASSIGAADLYGYTF.

This clonotype was seen only a few times. The rearrangement uses TRBV12-3 or TRBV12-4 and TRBJ2-7; D not resolved. V was clipped by 5 bases and J by 4 bases, with 18 bases between them. The CDR3 runs to 15 residues. Written as DNA, the CDR3 is TGTGCCAGCAGTCCCTCGCCGGGCCCGCCTTACGAGCAGTACTTC. Translation: CASSPSPGPPYEQYF.

The V gene is TRBV28, the J gene TRBJ1-5, with TRBD1 matching over 8 bases. Germline V gene data show CDR1 as MDHEN and CDR2 as SYDVKM. The CDR3 is 15 residues long. The junction had 11 bases not matched to a gene; V was cut back by 6 bases and J by 7 bases. CDR3 bases: TGTGCCAGCAGCTTAGCGCAGGGGGCTGACCAGCCCCAGCATTTT. This encodes CASSLAQGADQPQHF. The full variable domain, completed using reference TRBV28 and TRBJ1-5, is DVKVTQSSRYLVKRTGEKVFLECVQDMDHENMFWYRQDPGLGLRLIYFSYDVKMKEKGDIPEGYSVSREKKERFSLILESASTNQTSMYLCASSLAQGADQPQHFGDGTRLSIL.

This clonotype was seen more than once but under ten times. The rearrangement uses TRBV10-3 and TRBJ2-3; 9 bases are shared with TRBD1. Per germline, CDR1 ENHRY and CDR2 SYGVKD. The CDR3 contains 14 residues. J was trimmed by 8 bases and V by 11 bases; bases with no gene match: 14. CDR3 sequence (DNA): TGTGCCTCTCATAGGGACAGGGCGTCAGGTACGCAGTATTTT. Translating it yields CASHRDRASGTQYF.